This T cell receptor (beta chain) originates from a study of blood T cell repertoires in COVID-19. For the study at large: COVID-19 samples, acute and convalescent, were from the United States, Italy and Spain. T cells, B-cell-depleted T cells, or PBMCs provided the cDNA or gDNA that served as material.

This CDR3 has 13 amino acids. Losses at the gene ends were 5 bases for V and 8 bases for J; bases not matched to a gene: 6. The germline V gene encodes CDR1 SNHLY and CDR2 FYNNEI. Authors' processing steps: Reference gene primer amplification in the assay estimated nucleated cell counts. TCRdb's table, derived via immunoSEQ multiplex PCR, lists solely in-frame clones and lacks some. V, J and clone size reflect that table, while D and trimming were determined from the DNA. The table has 250,000 to 350,000 clones, approximately 88% seen once. The origin of this receptor is a woman aged 25 to 45 who had recovered from COVID-19. The sample consisted of peripheral blood. V gene TRBV2 combines with J gene TRBJ1-1, with 9 bases that match TRBD1. CDR3 region: CASSLTGGAEAFF. DNA for the CDR3: TGTGCCAGCAGTTTGACAGGGGGGGCGGAAGCTTTCTTT.